The 29 T cell receptor beta chains below all came from one sample that was sequenced in a study of identical twins. TCRdb reprocessed the 5' RACE reads via MiXCR and lists one record per CDR3 protein. The sample lists about 250,000 distinct CDR3 sequences, 11% to 15% seen once, with approximately 10% in the top ten. Sequencing was performed on memory (CD45RO+) T cells sorted from blood. The receptors derive from a woman aged 18-35 years in good health.

The rearrangement links TRBV9 to TRBJ1-2, with D possibly matching TRBD1 (5 bases). V was clipped by 2 bases and J by 4 bases, with 9 bases between them. In germline, CDR1 is SGDLS, CDR2 YYNGEE. The CDR3 covers 13 residues. For the CDR3, the DNA is TGTGCCAGCAGCGTTTTTGACAGCTATGGCTACACCTTC. Translated: CASSVFDSYGYTF.

This clonotype was counted only a few times. J is TRBJ2-4 and V is TRBV20-1; 7 nucleotides line up with TRBD1. In germline, CDR1 is DFQATT, CDR2 SNEGSKA (reference sequence). After removal of 2 bases from V and 6 bases from J, the junction contained 4 bases not matched to a gene. This CDR3 comprises 13 residues. In DNA form, the CDR3 reads TGCAGTGCTAGACTGACAGGGAGAAACATTCAGTACTTC. Its translation is CSARLTGRNIQYF.

The chain uses TRBV20-1 and TRBJ2-1; 8 bases are shared with TRBD2. The germline V gene encodes CDR1 DFQATT and CDR2 SNEGSKA (reference sequence). The CDR3 loop spans 13 amino acids. With 4 bases clipped from V and 8 bases from J, the junction kept 7 bases outside the gene matches. In DNA form, the CDR3 reads TGCAGTGCTAAGGCGGGAGGTTTTGATGAGCAGTTCTTC. Translating it yields CSAKAGGFDEQFF.

This rearrangement joins TRBV5-1 to TRBJ2-4, with D unclear. This CDR3 is 15 amino acids long. Trimming pared 4 bases from V and 6 bases from J, leaving 17 bases between. Looked up from germline, CDR1 is SGHRS and CDR2 is YFSETQ. The CDR3 DNA follows: TGCGCCAGCAGCCAGACGGGTAGCTCTTTAAACATTCAGTACTTC. It is translated as CASSQTGSSLNIQYF.

The chain carries TRBV7-8 and TRBJ2-7; D perhaps matches TRBD1 (5 bases). Trimming left V 1 base short and J 3 bases short, with 10 bases between. The germline CDR1 and CDR2 sequences are SGHVS and FQNEAQ. The CDR3 contains 14 residues. In DNA, the CDR3 is TGTGCCAGCAGCTTAGGAGCAGGGCTCTACGAGCAGTACTTC. Translated, it gives CASSLGAGLYEQYF.

This clonotype showed up just a few times. J is TRBJ2-5 and V is TRBV7-9; a possible D gene is TRBD1 (6 bases). The length of the CDR3 is 14 residues. Trimming pared 5 bases from V and 2 bases from J, leaving 12 bases between. The germline V gene encodes CDR1 SEHNR and CDR2 FQNEAQ (reference sequence). CDR3 sequence (DNA): TGTGCCAGCAGCAAAATCGACAGGCAAGAGACCCAGTACTTC. Its translation: CASSKIDRQETQYF.

The chain is built from TRBV4-3 and TRBJ1-2; TRBD1 matches at 8 bases. This CDR3 has 13 residues. Germline values: CDR1 LGHNA, CDR2 YSLEER. Trimming took 6 bases from V and 8 from J; bases not matched to a gene: 8. Here the CDR3 reads CASRPQGARGYTF. The CDR3 DNA reads as TGCGCCAGCAGGCCCCAGGGGGCGCGAGGCTACACCTTC.

This clonotype was observed a handful of times. This chain connects TRBV5-1 to TRBJ2-2; 7 bases match TRBD1. V lost 3 bases to trimming and J lost 4 bases; unmatched junction nucleotides: 6. Germline loops: CDR1 SGHRS, CDR2 YFSETQ. The CDR3 sequence is 15 residues long. CDR3 in amino acids: CASSWGQLLTGELFF. The CDR3 coding sequence is TGCGCCAGCAGCTGGGGACAGCTACTCACCGGGGAGCTGTTTTTT.

In this sample, this clonotype turned up a few times. The rearrangement uses TRBV12-3 or TRBV12-4 and TRBJ2-3; the match to TRBD1 covers 7 bases. This CDR3 is built from 15 residues. V lost 8 bases and J lost 0; bases outside the gene matches: 8. The CDR3 DNA sequence: TGTGCCAGCGCCACCGAGGGGGCTAGCACAGATACGCAGTATTTT. This sequence encodes CASATEGASTDTQYF.

This clonotype was counted between two and nine times. This chain connects TRBV2 to TRBJ1-1; 10 nucleotides match TRBD1. J gave up 3 bases and V 6 bases, and 7 bases lay outside the gene matches. CDR1 SNHLY and CDR2 FYNNEI come from the germline V gene. This CDR3 spans 15 amino acids. CDR3 sequence reads: CASSVTGTGDTEAFF. The CDR3 DNA follows: TGTGCCAGCAGCGTTACCGGGACAGGGGACACTGAAGCTTTCTTT.

This clonotype was observed a handful of times. V gene TRBV5-1 combines with J gene TRBJ2-5; either TRBD1 or TRBD2 may fit D (5 bases each). This CDR3 is 14 amino acids long. Deletions cut 3 bases from V and 1 base from J, with 10 bases between. From germline, CDR1 is SGHRS and CDR2 YFSETQ. The CDR3 sequence is CASSSRDGQETQYF. The CDR3 DNA sequence: TGCGCCAGCAGCTCTCGGGACGGCCAAGAGACCCAGTACTTC.

CDR3 amino acids: CASSSQPLAGGDNEQFF. CDR3 bases: TGTGCCAGCAGCTCCCAGCCTCTAGCGGGAGGAGACAATGAGCAGTTCTTC. V gene TRBV7-2 combines with J gene TRBJ2-1; 11 positions agree with TRBD2. The length of the CDR3 is 17 residues. J lost 5 bases, V lost 4 bases, and 10 bases had no gene match. Germline CDR1 and CDR2: SGHTA and FQGNSA.

The chain joins TRBV20-1 to TRBJ1-3, with 7 bases that match TRBD1. This CDR3 comprises 13 residues. Germline-derived CDR1 and CDR2 are DFQATT and SNEGSKA (reference sequence). V gave up 3 bases and J gave up 5 bases; unmatched junction bases: 4. CDR3 sequence: CSASRTGRNTIYF. In nucleotides, the CDR3 is TGCAGTGCTAGTAGGACAGGAAGAAACACCATATATTTT.

This clonotype was found a few times. The rearrangement links TRBV12-5 to TRBJ2-2, with D tentatively TRBD1 (5 bases). This CDR3 is built from 15 residues. Germline-derived CDR1 and CDR2 are LGHNT and FRNRAP. Trimming left V 6 bases short and J 0 bases short, with 11 bases between. CDR3 DNA: TGTGCTAGTGGCCAACAGGCCTCGAACACCGGGGAGCTGTTTTTT. Translation: CASGQQASNTGELFF.

The chain couples TRBV20-1 to TRBJ2-5, with no clear D. The CDR3 runs to 12 residues. Germline CDR1 is DFQATT and CDR2 is SNEGSKA (reference sequence). The CDR3 is CAAPVSGETQYF. The CDR3 DNA reads TGCGCCGCCCCAGTTTCTGGAGAGACCCAGTACTTC.

This rearrangement joins TRBV12-3 or TRBV12-4 to TRBJ2-7; D is perhaps TRBD2 (5 bases). CDR3 length: 14 residues. Trimming pared 2 bases from V and 1 base from J, leaving 9 bases between. The CDR3 reads CASSLTRTSYEQYF. CDR3 DNA sequence: TGTGCCAGCAGTTTAACGCGGACTTCCTACGAGCAGTACTTC.

The table lists this clonotype with a few counts. V usage is TRBV2 and J usage is TRBJ2-3; D ambiguous. Per germline, CDR1 SNHLY and CDR2 FYNNEI. This CDR3 contains 19 residues. V was trimmed by 3 bases and J by 2 bases, leaving 24 bases between them. The DNA of the CDR3 is TGTGCCAGCAGTGAGGAAGGCCACGGGCTACCTCCCTACACAGATACGCAGTATTTT. Its translation is CASSEEGHGLPPYTDTQYF.

The genes are TRBV7-9 and TRBJ2-4; D remains ambiguous. V was shortened by 4 bases and J by 0 bases, with 13 bases between the two germline ends. The length of the CDR3 is 16 residues. The V gene's germline CDR1 is SEHNR and CDR2 FQNEAQ (reference sequence). The CDR3 spells CASSSSRFLAKNIQYF. The CDR3 DNA sequence: TGTGCCAGCAGCTCCTCCCGGTTTCTAGCCAAAAACATTCAGTACTTC.

This clonotype has a count of ten or more. J is TRBJ2-1 and V is TRBV5-1, with 12 nucleotides matching TRBD2. Germline V CDR1 and CDR2: SGHRS, YFSETQ. There are 20 residues in the CDR3. The V gene end was trimmed by 0 bases and the J gene end by 3 bases; junction bases not matched to a gene: 13. The CDR3 loop is CASSLDPWLAGGYFYNEQFF. CDR3 sequence (DNA): TGCGCCAGCAGCTTGGATCCTTGGCTAGCGGGAGGGTACTTCTACAATGAGCAGTTCTTC.

A few counts support this clonotype. The chain combines TRBV12-5 with TRBJ2-7; tentative D call: TRBD1 (5 bases). Germline V gives CDR1 LGHNT, CDR2 FRNRAP. Trimming took 1 base from V and 9 from J, leaving 16 bases between them. The CDR3 spans 14 residues. In nucleotides, the CDR3 is TGTGCTAGTGGTTTGGATGTGACAGCCCGAGGGCAGTACTTC. Residues: CASGLDVTARGQYF. The full variable domain, rest sourced from reference TRBV12-5 and TRBJ2-7, is DARVTQTPRHKVTEMGQEVTMRCQPILGHNTVFWYRQTMMQGLELLAYFRNRAPLDDSGMPKDRFSAEMPDATLATLKIQPSEPRDSAVYFCASGLDVTARGQYFGPGTRLTVT.

The chain joins TRBV12-3 or TRBV12-4 to TRBJ1-1, with a tentative D call TRBD1 (6 bases). CDR3 size: 14 residues. V dropped 7 bases and J dropped 2 bases, with 14 bases sitting between them. CDR3: CASTLGQQNTEAFF. For the CDR3, the DNA is TGTGCCAGCACCCTTGGACAGCAAAACACTGAAGCTTTCTTT.

The chain has TRBV20-1 and TRBJ1-1; TRBD1 agrees at 7 bases. The CDR3 loop spans 14 amino acids. Losses at the gene ends were 2 bases for V and 4 bases for J; bases not matched to a gene: 7. Per germline, CDR1 DFQATT and CDR2 SNEGSKA (reference sequence). The CDR3 nucleotides read TGCAGTGCTAGAATAGGGGGCATATTCACTGAAGCTTTCTTT. Its translation is CSARIGGIFTEAFF.

CDR3 residues: CASSAARGEQYF. Written as DNA, the CDR3 is TGTGCCAGCAGTGCGGCGCGGGGCGAGCAGTACTTC. V is TRBV6-1 and J is TRBJ2-7; possibly TRBD2 for D (6 bases). CDR3 length: 12 amino acids. The V gene lost 4 bases and the J gene lost 6 bases, with 10 bases spanning the gap. Germline loops: CDR1 MNHNS, CDR2 SASEGT.

The chain uses TRBV20-1 and TRBJ1-1; D uncertain. The CDR3 length is 13 residues. Germline V gives CDR1 DFQATT, CDR2 SNEGSKA (reference sequence). The V end was cut by 6 bases, the J end by 10 bases, with 21 bases between. CDR3 amino acids: CSAQESTQVAAFF. CDR3 bases: TGCAGTGCCCAGGAATCGACCCAGGTGGCAGCTTTCTTT.

The genes are TRBV27 and TRBJ1-5; the D is unclear. From germline, CDR1 is MNHEY and CDR2 SMNVEV (reference sequence). V lost 5 bases and J 5 bases, leaving 19 bases between the germline ends. The CDR3 is made up of 16 amino acids. CDR3 sequence: CASSPLGWFGDQPQHF. CDR3 DNA sequence: TGTGCCAGCAGTCCCCTCGGGTGGTTTGGAGATCAGCCCCAGCATTTT.

The DNA for the CDR3 is TGTGCCAGCAGTGTACATGGGTACGAGCAGTACTTC. Translated: CASSVHGYEQYF. The chain joins TRBV27 to TRBJ2-7; D ambiguous. The V gene lost 5 bases and the J gene lost 4 bases, with 9 bases spanning the gap. The CDR3 has 12 residues. In germline, CDR1 is MNHEY, CDR2 SMNVEV (reference sequence).

This clonotype occurred a few times. As DNA, the CDR3 is TGTGCCATCAAGCAGAACACCGGGGAGCTGTTTTTT. Its protein product is CAIKQNTGELFF. The V gene is TRBV10-3, the J gene TRBJ2-2, with unresolved D. This CDR3 has 12 amino acids. Trimming took off 7 bases at V and 1 base at J, with 4 bases between the two ends. CDR1 and CDR2 (germline): ENHRY, SYGVKD.

This clonotype was detected many times. The chain combines TRBV3-1 with TRBJ2-3; D is undetermined. Trimming removed 4 bases at V and 0 bases at J, with 8 bases between. This CDR3 contains 14 residues. The germline gives CDR1 LGHDT, CDR2 YNNKEL (reference sequence). The CDR3 DNA reads as TGTGCCAGCAGCCCAACGCCGAGCACAGATACGCAGTATTTT. Translation: CASSPTPSTDTQYF.

V gene TRBV20-1 combines with J gene TRBJ2-1; 9 bases map to TRBD1. The CDR3 consists of 15 residues. Germline CDR1 DFQATT, CDR2 SNEGSKA (reference sequence). V gave up 6 bases and J gave up 6 bases; unmatched junction bases: 12. CDR3 nucleotide sequence: TGCAGTGCGACCTATCCGGGACAGGGAAGCAATGAGCAGTTCTTC. Translated: CSATYPGQGSNEQFF.